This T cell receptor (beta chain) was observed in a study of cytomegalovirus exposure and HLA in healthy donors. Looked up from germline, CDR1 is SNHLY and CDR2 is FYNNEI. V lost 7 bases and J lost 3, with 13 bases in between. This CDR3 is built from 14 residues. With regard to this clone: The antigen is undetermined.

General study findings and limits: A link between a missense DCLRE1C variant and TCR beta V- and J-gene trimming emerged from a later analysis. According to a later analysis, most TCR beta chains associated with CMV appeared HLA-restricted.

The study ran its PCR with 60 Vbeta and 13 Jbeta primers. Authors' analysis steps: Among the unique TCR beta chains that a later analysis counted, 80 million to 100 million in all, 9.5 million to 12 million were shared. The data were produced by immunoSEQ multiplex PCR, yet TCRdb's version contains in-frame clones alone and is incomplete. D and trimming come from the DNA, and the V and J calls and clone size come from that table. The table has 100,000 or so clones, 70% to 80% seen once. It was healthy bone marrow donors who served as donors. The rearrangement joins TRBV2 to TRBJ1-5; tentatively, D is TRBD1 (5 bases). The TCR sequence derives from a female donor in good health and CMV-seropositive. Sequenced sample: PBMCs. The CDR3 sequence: CASMVEQVNQPQHF. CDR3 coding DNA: TGTGCCAGCATGGTGGAACAGGTCAATCAGCCCCAGCATTTT.